This T cell receptor (beta chain) was observed in a study of blood T cell repertoires in COVID-19. Study-level information: The analysed material was cDNA or gDNA that came from T cells, B-cell-depleted T cells, or PBMCs.

Only one count was recorded for this clone. Those enrolled, adults aged roughly 18 to 89 years, came from about two dozen US areas. Germline V gene lookup returns CDR1 MNHEY and CDR2 SVGAGI. The CDR3 loop spans 13 amino acids. V lost 7 bases and J 3 bases, leaving 10 bases between the germline ends. As originally analysed: Cell counts per sample came from amplifying reference gene primers. Sequencing used immunoSEQ multiplex PCR; TCRdb keeps in-frame clones, though not all of them. The V and J calls and the clone size are those of that table, but D and trimming were determined from the DNA. There are a few hundred thousand clones in the sample; 80% to 90% occur only once, and 4.1% lies in the top ten.

Sequencing was done on a sample of PBMCs or T cells enriched from blood (not recorded which). The receptor was isolated from a man aged 25-40 years with acute COVID-19. J is TRBJ1-5 and V is TRBV6-5; perhaps TRBD1 as D (5 bases). DNA of the CDR3: TGTGCCAGCACCGGACACCTCAATCAGCCCCAGCATTTT. Encoded protein: CASTGHLNQPQHF.